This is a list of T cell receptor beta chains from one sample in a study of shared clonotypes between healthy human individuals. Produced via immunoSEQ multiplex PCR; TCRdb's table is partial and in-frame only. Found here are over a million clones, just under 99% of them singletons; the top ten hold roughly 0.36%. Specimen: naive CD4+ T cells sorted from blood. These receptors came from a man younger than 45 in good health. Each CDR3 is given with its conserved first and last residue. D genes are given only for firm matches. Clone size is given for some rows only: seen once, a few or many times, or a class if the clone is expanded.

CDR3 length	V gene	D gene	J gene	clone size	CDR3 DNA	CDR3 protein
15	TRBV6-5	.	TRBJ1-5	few	TGTGCCAGCAGTTACTCCCAGGGCCGACATCAGCCCCAGCATTTT	CASSYSQGRHQPQHF
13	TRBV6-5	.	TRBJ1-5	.	TGTGCCAGCAGTTACTCGATAGGGGGGGCCCAGCATTTT	CASSYSIGGAQHF
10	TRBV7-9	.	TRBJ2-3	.	TGTGCCAGCAACACAGATACGCAGTATTTT	CASNTDTQYF
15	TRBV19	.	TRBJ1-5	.	TGTGCCAGTAGTAATACGGGTCCACAGGGCCAGCCCCAGCATTTT	CASSNTGPQGQPQHF
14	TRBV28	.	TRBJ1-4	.	TGTGCCAGTCGGAGCGGGGTCTCGGGTGAAAAACTGTTTTTT	CASRSGVSGEKLFF
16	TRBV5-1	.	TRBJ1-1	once	TGCGCCAGCAGCTTGGGAAGCGCGAACATGAACACTGAAGCTTTCTTT	CASSLGSANMNTEAFF
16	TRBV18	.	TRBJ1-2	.	TGTGCCAGCTCACCACAGGGGTTATCAACTAACTATGGCTACACCTTC	CASSPQGLSTNYGYTF
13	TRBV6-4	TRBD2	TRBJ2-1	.	TGTGCCAGCGCTAGCGGGCCCTACAATGAGCAGTTCTTC	CASASGPYNEQFF
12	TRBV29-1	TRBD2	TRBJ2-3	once	TGCAGCGGGGCGGGAGGGCCGGATACGCAGTATTTT	CSGAGGPDTQYF
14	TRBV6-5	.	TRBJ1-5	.	TGTGCCAGCAGCCAACAGGGAAACAATCAGCCCCAGCATTTT	CASSQQGNNQPQHF
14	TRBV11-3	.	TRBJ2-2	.	TGTGCCAGCAGCGCCAGACTGAACACCGGGGAGCTGTTTTTT	CASSARLNTGELFF
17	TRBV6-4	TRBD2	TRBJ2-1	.	TGTGCCAGCAGTGACTCCATTCGTCTAGCGGGCGTCAATGAGCAGTTCTTC	CASSDSIRLAGVNEQFF
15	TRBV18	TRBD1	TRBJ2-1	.	TGTGCCAGCTCACCACCCGGGACAGCCTACAATGAGCAGTTCTTC	CASSPPGTAYNEQFF
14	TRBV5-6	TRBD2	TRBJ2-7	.	TGTGCCAGCAGCTTGGGGACTAGCGGGTACGAGCAGTACTTC	CASSLGTSGYEQYF
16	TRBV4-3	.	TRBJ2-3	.	TGCGCCAGCAGCCAAGACCACGGGGCAGGGGCAGATACGCAGTATTTT	CASSQDHGAGADTQYF
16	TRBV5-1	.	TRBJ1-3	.	TGCGCCAGTCAACCTTTTACCCGGGACACGGGAAACACCATATATTTT	CASQPFTRDTGNTIYF
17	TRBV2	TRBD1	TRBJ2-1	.	TGTGCCAGCAGTGAAAGAATACTCCGGGACAGGTACAATGAGCAGTTCTTC	CASSERILRDRYNEQFF
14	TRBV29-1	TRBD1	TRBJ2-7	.	TGCAGCGTTGAAAGGCGACAGGGGACCTACGAGCAGTACTTC	CSVERRQGTYEQYF
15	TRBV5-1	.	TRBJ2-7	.	TGCGCCAGCGGATCCAGGAGAGGGGCCGTAGGCGAGCAGTACTTC	CASGSRRGAVGEQYF
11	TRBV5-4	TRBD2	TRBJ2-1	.	TGTGCCAGCAGCCTTGGACTAGGGCAGTTCTTC	CASSLGLGQFF
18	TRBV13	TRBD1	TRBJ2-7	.	TGTGCCAGCAGCTTGGCTACCGCGGAGGGGACAGGGATCCACGAGCAGTACTTC	CASSLATAEGTGIHEQYF
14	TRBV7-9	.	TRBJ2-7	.	TGTGCCAGCAGCCAAACTCCGGTCCACTACGAGCAGTACTTC	CASSQTPVHYEQYF
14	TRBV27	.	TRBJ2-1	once	TGTGCCAGCAGTTTTGCTGGGGTAAGCCATGAGCAGTTCTTC	CASSFAGVSHEQFF
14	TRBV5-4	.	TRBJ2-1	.	TGTGCCAGCAGCTCCGGGAGTGGAGTCAATGAGCAGTTCTTC	CASSSGSGVNEQFF
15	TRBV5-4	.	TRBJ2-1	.	TGTGCCAGCAGCGGAGGAGGTAGACTCGACAATGAGCAGTTCTTC	CASSGGGRLDNEQFF
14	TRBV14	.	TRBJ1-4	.	TGTGCCAGCAGCCAGGAGGTCTACAATGAAAAACTGTTTTTT	CASSQEVYNEKLFF
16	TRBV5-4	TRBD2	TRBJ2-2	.	TGTGCCAGCAGCAGAACTAGCGGGAGACGTTCCGGGGAGCTGTTTTTT	CASSRTSGRRSGELFF
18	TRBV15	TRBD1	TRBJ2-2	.	TGTGCCACCAGCAGAGATGTTGGGACAGGGATCGTCACCGGGGAGCTGTTTTTT	CATSRDVGTGIVTGELFF
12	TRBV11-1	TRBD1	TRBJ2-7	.	TGTGCCTCTGGGGACAGGGCCTACGAGCAGTACTTC	CASGDRAYEQYF
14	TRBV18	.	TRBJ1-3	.	TGTGCCAGCTCACCTCTTGACAGCCGAAACACCATATATTTT	CASSPLDSRNTIYF
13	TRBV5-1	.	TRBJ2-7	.	TGCGCCAGCAGCTTGTCGGGGGCCTACGAGCAGTACTTC	CASSLSGAYEQYF
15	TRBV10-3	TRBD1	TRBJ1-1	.	TGTGCCATCAGTGACTCCGGTGGAGGACAGGCCCGAGCTTTCTTT	CAISDSGGGQARAFF
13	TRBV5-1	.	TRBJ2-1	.	TGCGCCAGCAGCTTTAACAGCTACAATGAGCAGTTCTTC	CASSFNSYNEQFF
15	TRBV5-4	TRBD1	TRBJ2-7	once	TGTGCCAGCAGCACGCGGACAGGGTTTTTCTACGAGCAGTACTTC	CASSTRTGFFYEQYF
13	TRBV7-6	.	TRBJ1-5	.	TGTGCCAGCAGCTTAGCAGGGATTCAGCCCCAGCATTTT	CASSLAGIQPQHF
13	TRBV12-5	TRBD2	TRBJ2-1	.	TGTGCTAGTGGTTCGCTAGCGGGAGGTCAGCAGTTCTTC	CASGSLAGGQQFF
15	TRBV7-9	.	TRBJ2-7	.	TGTGCCAGCAGCGGCAGCTTTTCGAACTCCTACGAGCAGTACTTC	CASSGSFSNSYEQYF
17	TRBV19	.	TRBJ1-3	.	TGTGCCAGTAGTATTTATACCGGGCCCTCCTCTGGAAACACCATATATTTT	CASSIYTGPSSGNTIYF
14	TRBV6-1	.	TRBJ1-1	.	TGTGCCAGCAGCCGCCCGACAGGGAACACTGAAGCTTTCTTT	CASSRPTGNTEAFF
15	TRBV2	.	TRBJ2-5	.	TGTGCCAGCAGTGAAGCGGGGACTGGGGAAGAGACCCAGTACTTC	CASSEAGTGEETQYF
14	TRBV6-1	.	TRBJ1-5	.	TGTGCCAGCTCGAAGCAAGGCGGGAATCAGCCCCAGCATTTT	CASSKQGGNQPQHF
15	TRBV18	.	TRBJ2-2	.	TGTGCCAGCTCACTTCGGACAGCGAACACCGGGGAGCTGTTTTTT	CASSLRTANTGELFF
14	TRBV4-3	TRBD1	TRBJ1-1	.	TGCGCCAGCAGCCAAATTGATCAGGGGGCGAAGTCTTTCTTT	CASSQIDQGAKSFF
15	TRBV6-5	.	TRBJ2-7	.	TGTGCCAGCAGTTCACGAGGGAATAGAAACTACGAGCAGTACTTC	CASSSRGNRNYEQYF
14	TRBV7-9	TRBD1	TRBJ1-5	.	TGTGCCAGCAGTTTTACAGGGGAAGATCAGCCCCAGCATTTT	CASSFTGEDQPQHF
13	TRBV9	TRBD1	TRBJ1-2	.	TGTGCCAGCAGGCCCAGGGGGGACTATGGCTACACCTTC	CASRPRGDYGYTF